One sample yielded the 27 T cell receptor beta chains listed below, sequenced in a study of cytomegalovirus exposure and HLA in healthy donors. PCR amplification relied on 60 Vbeta primers (plus 13 Jbeta primers). The repertoire was sequenced with immunoSEQ multiplex PCR; TCRdb's copy has only in-frame clones and lacks some. The sample lists approximately 140,000 clones, about 76% seen once, with about 3.1% in the top ten. Sample: PBMCs. The origin of the receptors is a female donor in good health and CMV-seronegative.

V usage is TRBV6-5 and J usage is TRBJ2-7, with no clear D. The CDR3 runs to 15 residues. Germline V CDR1 and CDR2: MNHEY, SVGAGI. V gave up 0 bases and J gave up 9 bases, with 18 bases separating them. Here the CDR3 reads CASSYSVPTRGGQYF. The DNA for the CDR3 is TGTGCCAGCAGTTACTCCGTACCCACCCGAGGTGGGCAGTACTTC.

V usage is TRBV9 and J usage is TRBJ1-1; D perhaps matches TRBD1 (5 bases). The CDR3 totals 14 residues. CDR1 and CDR2 from the germline V gene are SGDLS and YYNGEE. Trimming cost V 2 bases and J 3 bases, with 11 bases left between them. CDR3 amino acids: CASSVTAMYTEAFF. CDR3 DNA sequence: TGTGCCAGCAGCGTGACAGCGATGTACACTGAAGCTTTCTTT.

The chain combines TRBV30 with TRBJ2-5, with 9 bases aligning to TRBD2. Trimming at V came to 5 bases and at J to 0 bases, leaving 7 bases not matched to a gene. Germline V lookup: CDR1 GTSNPN, CDR2 SVGIG (reference sequence). The CDR3 loop spans 15 amino acids. CDR3 amino acids: CAWGRGLANQETQYF. The CDR3 nucleotides are TGTGCCTGGGGGAGAGGACTAGCGAACCAAGAGACCCAGTACTTC.

The chain is built from TRBV7-2 and TRBJ1-6, with D possibly TRBD1 on 6 matching bases. The germline V gene encodes CDR1 SGHTA and CDR2 FQGNSA. V was cut by 2 bases and J by 2 bases, with 19 bases left in between. CDR3 length: 19 residues. CDR3 in amino acids: CASSLLGDQGMAYNSPLHF. The CDR3 bases are TGTGCCAGCAGCTTATTGGGGGATCAGGGGATGGCCTATAATTCACCCCTCCACTTT.

The V and J genes are TRBV7-6 and TRBJ1-2; 11 bases map to TRBD1. V trimming: 5 bases; J trimming: 3 bases; junction bases outside the gene matches: 5. The germline V gene has CDR1 SGHVS and CDR2 FNYEAQ. The CDR3 extends over 15 amino acids. The CDR3 region is CASSPGQGAYYGYTF. The DNA of the CDR3 is TGTGCCAGCAGCCCAGGACAGGGGGCTTACTATGGCTACACCTTC.

This chain links TRBV5-1 with TRBJ2-7; weak D call: TRBD1 (6 bases). Germline assignment: CDR1 SGHRS and CDR2 YFSETQ. Trimming stripped 0 bases from V and 0 bases from J, with 19 bases between. This CDR3 region has 18 residues. CDR3 sequence reads: CASSLGAMTGISSYEQYF. For the CDR3, the DNA is TGCGCCAGCAGCTTGGGGGCCATGACAGGAATCTCCTCCTACGAGCAGTACTTC.

This chain uses TRBV7-2 with TRBJ1-2, with a possible D match to TRBD1 (6 bases). CDR3 size: 15 residues. Per the germline V gene, CDR1 is SGHTA and CDR2 is FQGNSA. Trimming left V 2 bases short and J 5 bases short, with 15 bases between. The CDR3 spells CASSLRTGLRYGYTF. As DNA, the CDR3 is TGTGCCAGCAGCTTACGAACAGGGCTGCGGTATGGCTACACCTTC.

The chain uses TRBV4-1 and TRBJ2-2; TRBD2 agrees at 11 bases. Trimming cost V 2 bases and J 13 bases; bases outside gene matches: 24. CDR3 size: 20 residues. The germline gives CDR1 MGHRA, CDR2 YSYEKL. The CDR3 region has the DNA TGCGCCAGCAGCCAATCCCCCCTCCGGGAGCTAGCGGGGGGTAGCTTGGGGCTGTTTTTT. Its protein product is CASSQSPLRELAGGSLGLFF.

The CDR3 loop is CAWNSQSYEQYF. The CDR3 DNA sequence: TGTGCCTGGAACAGCCAATCCTACGAGCAGTACTTC. The genes are TRBV30 and TRBJ2-7, with D unclear. CDR1 is GTSNPN and CDR2 is SVGIG in the germline V gene (reference sequence). CDR3 size: 12 residues. V lost 4 bases to trimming and J lost 1 base, with 8 bases between them.

The rearrangement uses TRBV5-1 and TRBJ2-1; a weak D match, TRBD2 (5 bases). V was shortened by 4 bases and J by 9 bases, with 11 bases between the two germline ends. This CDR3 contains 12 residues. CDR1 and CDR2 (germline): SGHRS, YFSETQ. The CDR3: CASSLGEGEQFF. CDR3 sequence (DNA): TGCGCCAGCAGCCTGGGTGAGGGTGAGCAGTTCTTC.

The V call is TRBV30, the J call TRBJ1-5; D is undetermined. Germline CDR1 is GTSNPN and CDR2 is SVGIG (reference sequence). V was cut by 0 bases and J by 4 bases, with 7 bases left in between. CDR3 size: 13 residues. CDR3: CAWSVLVNQPQHF. In DNA form, the CDR3 reads TGTGCCTGGAGTGTCCTTGTGAATCAGCCCCAGCATTTT.

This chain connects TRBV15 to TRBJ2-1, with 10 positions matching TRBD1. V lost 2 bases to trimming and J lost 7 bases; unmatched junction nucleotides: 5. Germline assignment: CDR1 LNHNV and CDR2 YYDKDF (reference sequence). There are 15 residues in the CDR3. CDR3 region: CATSRYRTGGNEQFF. The CDR3 bases are TGTGCCACCAGCAGATATCGGACAGGGGGGAATGAGCAGTTCTTC.

J is TRBJ2-1 and V is TRBV28; no definite D call. V was pared by 5 bases and J by 4 bases, with 15 bases between. Germline V gene lookup returns CDR1 MDHEN and CDR2 SYDVKM. The CDR3 consists of 15 residues. The CDR3 bases are TGTGCCAGCAGTCCAAACTTGAATTTATACAATGAGCAGTTCTTC. This gives the protein CASSPNLNLYNEQFF.

The chain carries TRBV4-1 and TRBJ2-7; a weak D match, TRBD1 (6 bases). Per the germline V gene, CDR1 is MGHRA and CDR2 is YSYEKL. The CDR3 spans 13 residues. Deletions cut 1 base from V and 6 bases from J, with 10 bases between. The CDR3 sequence is CASSQGGRGEQYF. CDR3 bases: TGCGCCAGCAGCCAAGGGGGCAGGGGCGAGCAGTACTTC.

This clone is a singleton in its sample. V and J are TRBV2 and TRBJ2-1, with D possibly TRBD2 on 5 matching bases. The CDR3 extends over 13 amino acids. Germline V gene data show CDR1 as SNHLY and CDR2 as FYNNEI. The V gene lost 2 bases and the J gene lost 9 bases, with 11 bases spanning the gap. In DNA, the CDR3 is TGTGCCAGCAGTGAACGAGGGTTGGGTGAGCAGTTCTTC. Encoded protein: CASSERGLGEQFF.

The CDR3 DNA follows: TGCGCCAGCAGCCCGTTTAGAGGGGAAAAACTGTTTTTT. Its translation is CASSPFRGEKLFF. J is TRBJ1-4 and V is TRBV4-3; D is ambiguous. This CDR3 has 13 residues. Trimming removed 4 bases from V and 8 bases from J, with 11 bases in between. From germline, CDR1 is LGHNA and CDR2 YSLEER.

A note on this clone: The junction departs from the called germline gene at one end, perhaps through a read error. The chain carries TRBV14 and TRBJ2-6; no reliable D call. Germline V gives CDR1 SGHDN, CDR2 FVKESK. CDR3 size: 15 residues. The CDR3 reads CASSQARSGANVLTF. The DNA for the CDR3 is TGTGCCAGCAGTCAAGCCCGTTCTGGGGCCAACGTCCTGACTTTC.

V gene TRBV7-8 combines with J gene TRBJ2-1, with D perhaps TRBD2 (6 bases). CDR3 size: 13 residues. Germline-derived CDR1 and CDR2 are SGHVS and FQNEAQ. Deletions cut 2 bases from V and 12 bases from J, with 14 bases between. The chain's CDR3 is CASSLLAAPAQFF. CDR3 nucleotide sequence: TGTGCCAGCAGCTTATTAGCGGCCCCAGCGCAGTTCTTC.

CDR3 sequence (DNA): TGCGCCAGCAGCTTGAGTCGGTTTAGCACAGATACGCAGTATTTT. Its translation: CASSLSRFSTDTQYF. V gene TRBV5-1 combines with J gene TRBJ2-3; unclear D gene. Germline-derived CDR1 and CDR2 are SGHRS and YFSETQ. This CDR3 region has 15 residues. V lost 1 base, J lost 0 bases, and 9 bases lay in between.

The rearrangement uses TRBV6-5 and TRBJ2-1; maybe TRBD1 (5 bases). The ends were cut back, 4 bases at V and 0 bases at J, with 7 bases in the middle. Germline V gives CDR1 MNHEY, CDR2 SVGAGI. The length of the CDR3 is 14 residues. CDR3 residues: CASSLDSSYNEQFF. DNA of the CDR3: TGTGCCAGCAGTTTAGACAGCTCCTACAATGAGCAGTTCTTC.

This chain uses TRBV7-6 with TRBJ1-1; tentatively, D is TRBD1 (6 bases). CDR3 size: 18 residues. Germline lookup yields CDR1 SGHVS and CDR2 FNYEAQ. V lost 1 base to trimming and J lost 6 bases, with 24 bases between them. CDR3 region: CASSLGGHLTGQEAEAFF. The CDR3 DNA sequence: TGTGCCAGCAGCTTAGGGGGACATTTGACAGGCCAGGAGGCTGAAGCTTTCTTT.

The chain couples TRBV5-4 to TRBJ2-5; TRBD2 might be the D (6 bases). Trimming pared 4 bases from V and 5 bases from J, leaving 12 bases between. Germline V lookup: CDR1 SGHNT, CDR2 YYREEE (reference sequence). CDR3 length equals 13 residues. The CDR3 bases are TGTGCCAGCAGCCGGGAGTCCCGGGAGACCCAGTACTTC. It specifies CASSRESRETQYF.

The chain joins TRBV27 to TRBJ2-7; D may be TRBD1 (5 bases). Germline V gene sequence: CDR1 MNHEY, CDR2 SMNVEV (reference sequence). This CDR3 has 14 amino acids. V was cut by 1 base and J by 2 bases, with 9 bases left in between. CDR3 nucleotide sequence: TGTGCCAGCAGTTTATGGGGCAGGGCCTACGAGCAGTACTTC. As protein: CASSLWGRAYEQYF.

V and J are TRBV19 and TRBJ2-5; D unclear. This CDR3 has 13 residues. Per germline, CDR1 LNHDA and CDR2 SQIVND (reference sequence). Trimming removed 3 bases from V and 0 bases from J, with 5 bases in between. Here the CDR3 reads CASSMADQETQYF. The CDR3 DNA sequence: TGTGCCAGTAGTATGGCGGACCAAGAGACCCAGTACTTC.

The chain links TRBV30 to TRBJ2-7; D is undetermined. Germline lookup yields CDR1 GTSNPN and CDR2 SVGIG (reference sequence). The V and J ends lost 3 bases and 5 bases respectively, with 5 bases between them. The CDR3 is 10 amino acids. CDR3 residues: CAWSKNEQYF. The CDR3, as DNA: TGTGCCTGGAGCAAAAACGAGCAGTACTTC.

The CDR3 sequence is CACATGGFEKLFF. In DNA, the CDR3 is TGTGCCTGCGCGACAGGGGGATTCGAAAAACTGTTTTTT. The chain is built from TRBV7-2 and TRBJ1-4, with 9 bases fitting TRBD1. From germline, CDR1 is SGHTA and CDR2 FQGNSA. The CDR3 spans 13 residues. Trimming removed 11 bases from V and 8 bases from J; junction bases left unmatched: 9. Filled out from reference TRBV7-2 and TRBJ1-4, the complete variable domain reads GAGVSQSPSNKVTEKGKDVELRCDPISGHTALYWYRQSLGQGLEFLIYFQGNSAPDKSGLPSDRFSAERTGGSVSTLTIQRTQQEDSAVYLCACATGGFEKLFFGSGTQLSVL.

The chain has TRBV27 and TRBJ1-2; no definite D call. The CDR3 covers 14 residues. CDR1 and CDR2 (germline): MNHEY, SMNVEV (reference sequence). With 2 bases removed from V and 3 bases from J, the gap between germline ends came to 10 bases. The CDR3 nucleotides are TGTGCCAGCAGTTTACGGGGAGGCTACTATGGCTACACCTTC. Translation: CASSLRGGYYGYTF.